This T cell receptor (beta chain) was observed in a study of T cell changes during pregnancy in multiple sclerosis (dated by TCRdb to the late 2010s). General notes on the study: The study looked at changes in the T cell repertoire across pregnancy in women with multiple sclerosis.

Reading the germline V gene gives CDR1 SGDLS and CDR2 YYNGEE. Reading from cysteine to phenylalanine, the CDR3 counts 15 amino acids. The kept DNA is CDR3 alone, 45 bases in frame from the first base. For this chain, trimming is 2 bases at the V end and 5 bases at the J end, and the number of junction bases without a gene match is 5. Libraries came from the immunoSEQ multiplex PCR assay. TCRdb carries this immuneACCESS record with in-frame sequences only. Its versions omit some clonotypes, under half of them owing to an unresolved V gene in the studies checked, with the rest unexplained. The sample has around 30,000 clones on record, approximately 90% of them singletons. The ten largest clones capture around 3.4% of the sample. This clone was detected a few times. Its specific antigen is unknown. The sample holds no much larger clone one base away, and base qualities are not on file.

The TCR originated in a female donor with multiple sclerosis, enrolled in a pregnancy study. The sequence is built from TRBV9 and TRBJ2-7, and TRBD2 aligns with 12 junction nucleotides. The sequenced sample was CD8+ T cells from peripheral blood mononuclear cells, obtained in the third trimester of pregnancy. The sequenced DNA: TGTGCCAGCAGCGTCCTAGCGGGGGGGCCCCACGAGCAGTACTTC. It translates as CASSVLAGGPHEQYF.